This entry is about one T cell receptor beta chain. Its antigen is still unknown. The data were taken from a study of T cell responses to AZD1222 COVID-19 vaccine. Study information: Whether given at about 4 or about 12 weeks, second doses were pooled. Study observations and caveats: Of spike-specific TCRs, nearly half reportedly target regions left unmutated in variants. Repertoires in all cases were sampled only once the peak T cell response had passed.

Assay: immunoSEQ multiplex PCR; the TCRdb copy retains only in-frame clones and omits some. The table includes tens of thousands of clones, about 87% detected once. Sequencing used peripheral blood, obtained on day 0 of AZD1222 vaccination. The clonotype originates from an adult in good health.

The CDR3 reads CASSSWVDGYTF. The CDR3 DNA reads as TGTGCCAGCAGTTCCTGGGTGGATGGCTACACCTTC. The chain recombines TRBV27 with TRBJ1-2; D is undetermined. The V and J ends lost 4 bases and 6 bases respectively, with 9 bases between them. Germline V lookup: CDR1 MNHEY, CDR2 SMNVEV (reference sequence). The CDR3 extends over 12 amino acids.